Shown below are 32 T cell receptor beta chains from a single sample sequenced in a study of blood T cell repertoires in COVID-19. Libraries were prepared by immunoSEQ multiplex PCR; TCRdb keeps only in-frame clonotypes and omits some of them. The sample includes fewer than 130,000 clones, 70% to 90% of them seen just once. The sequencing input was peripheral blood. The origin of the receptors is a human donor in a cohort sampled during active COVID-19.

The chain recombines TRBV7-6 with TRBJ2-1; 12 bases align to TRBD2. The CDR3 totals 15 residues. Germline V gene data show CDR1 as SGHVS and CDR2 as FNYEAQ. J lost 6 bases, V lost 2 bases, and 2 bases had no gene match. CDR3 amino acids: CASSLSTSGSNEQFF. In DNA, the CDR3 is TGTGCCAGCAGCTTATCGACTAGCGGGAGCAATGAGCAGTTCTTC.

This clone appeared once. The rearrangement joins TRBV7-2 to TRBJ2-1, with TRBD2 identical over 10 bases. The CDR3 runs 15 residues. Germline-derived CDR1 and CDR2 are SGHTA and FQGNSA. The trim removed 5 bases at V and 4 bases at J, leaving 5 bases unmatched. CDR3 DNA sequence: TGTGCCAGCAGCAACGGACTAGCGGCATACAATGAGCAGTTCTTC. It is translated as CASSNGLAAYNEQFF.

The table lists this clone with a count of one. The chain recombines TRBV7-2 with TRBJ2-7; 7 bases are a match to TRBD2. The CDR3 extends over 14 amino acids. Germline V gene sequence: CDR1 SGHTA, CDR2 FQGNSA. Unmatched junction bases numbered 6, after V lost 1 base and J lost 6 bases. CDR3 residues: CASSLEGGGSEQYF. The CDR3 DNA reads TGTGCCAGCAGCTTAGAGGGCGGGGGTAGCGAGCAGTACTTC.

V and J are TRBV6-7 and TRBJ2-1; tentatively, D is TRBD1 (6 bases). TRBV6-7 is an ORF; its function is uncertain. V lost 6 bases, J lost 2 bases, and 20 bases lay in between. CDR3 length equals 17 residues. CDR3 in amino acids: CASSPLRDTGPYNEQFF. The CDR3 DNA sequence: TGTGCCAGCAGCCCGTTAAGGGACACCGGACCCTACAATGAGCAGTTCTTC.

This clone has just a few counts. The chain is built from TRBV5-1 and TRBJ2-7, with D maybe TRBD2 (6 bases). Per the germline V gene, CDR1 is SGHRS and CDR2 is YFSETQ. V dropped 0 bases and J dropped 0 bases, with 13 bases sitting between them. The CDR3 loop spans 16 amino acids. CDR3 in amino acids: CASSLGAGGSSYEQYF. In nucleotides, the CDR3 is TGCGCCAGCAGCTTGGGGGCAGGAGGGAGCTCCTACGAGCAGTACTTC.

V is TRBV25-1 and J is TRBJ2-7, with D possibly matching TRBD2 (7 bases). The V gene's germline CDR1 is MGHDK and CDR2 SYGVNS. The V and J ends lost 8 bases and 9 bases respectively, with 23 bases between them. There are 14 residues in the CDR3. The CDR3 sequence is CASASGAGASRQYF. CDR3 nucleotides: TGTGCCAGCGCATCAGGGGCGGGAGCGTCTCGGCAGTACTTC.

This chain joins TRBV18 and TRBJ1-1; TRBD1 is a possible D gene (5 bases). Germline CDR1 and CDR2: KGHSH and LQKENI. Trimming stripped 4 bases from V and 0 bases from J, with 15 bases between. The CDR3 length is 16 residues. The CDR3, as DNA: TGTGCCAGCTCACACAGGCAGGACCACATGAACACTGAAGCTTTCTTT. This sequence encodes CASSHRQDHMNTEAFF.

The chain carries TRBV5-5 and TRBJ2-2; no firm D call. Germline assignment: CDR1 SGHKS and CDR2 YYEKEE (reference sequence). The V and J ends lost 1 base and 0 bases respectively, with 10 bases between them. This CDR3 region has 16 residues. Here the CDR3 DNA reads TGTGCCAGCAGCTTGTTTCTTCAGGCGAACACCGGGGAGCTGTTTTTT. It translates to CASSLFLQANTGELFF.

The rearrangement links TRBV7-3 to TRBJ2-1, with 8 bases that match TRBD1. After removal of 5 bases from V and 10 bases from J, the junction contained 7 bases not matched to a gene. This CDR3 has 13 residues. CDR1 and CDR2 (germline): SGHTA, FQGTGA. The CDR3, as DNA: TGTGCCAGCAGCGTGGGACAGGTAAAAGAGCAGTTCTTC. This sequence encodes CASSVGQVKEQFF.

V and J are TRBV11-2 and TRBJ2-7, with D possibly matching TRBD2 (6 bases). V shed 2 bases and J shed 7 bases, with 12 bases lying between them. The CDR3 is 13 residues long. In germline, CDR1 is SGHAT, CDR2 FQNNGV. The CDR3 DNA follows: TGTGCCAGCAGCTTACAGCGGGTAGGAGAGCAGTACTTC. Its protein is CASSLQRVGEQYF.

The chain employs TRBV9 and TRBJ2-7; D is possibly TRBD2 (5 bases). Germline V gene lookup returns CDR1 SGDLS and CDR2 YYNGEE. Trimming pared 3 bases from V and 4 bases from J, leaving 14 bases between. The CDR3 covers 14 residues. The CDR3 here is CASSDGLGAYEQYF. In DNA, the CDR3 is TGTGCCAGCAGCGACGGCCTGGGAGCGTACGAGCAGTACTTC.

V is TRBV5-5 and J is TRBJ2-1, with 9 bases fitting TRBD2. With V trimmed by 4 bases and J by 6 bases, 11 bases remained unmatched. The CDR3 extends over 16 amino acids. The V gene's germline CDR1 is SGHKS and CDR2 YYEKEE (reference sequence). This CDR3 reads CASSPIAGESSNEQFF. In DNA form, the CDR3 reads TGTGCCAGCAGCCCTATAGCGGGAGAGTCTAGCAATGAGCAGTTCTTC.

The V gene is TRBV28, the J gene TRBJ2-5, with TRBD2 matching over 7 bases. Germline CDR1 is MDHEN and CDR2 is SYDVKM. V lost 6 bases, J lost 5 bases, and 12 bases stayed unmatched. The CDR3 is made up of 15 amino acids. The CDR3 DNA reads TGTGCCAGCAGCCAATTCGGGGAGGGTGGGGAGACCCAGTACTTC. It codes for CASSQFGEGGETQYF.

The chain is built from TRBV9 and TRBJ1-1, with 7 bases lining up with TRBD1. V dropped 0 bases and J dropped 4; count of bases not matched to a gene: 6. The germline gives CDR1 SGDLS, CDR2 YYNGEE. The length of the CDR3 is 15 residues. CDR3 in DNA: TGTGCCAGCAGCGTAGATGACAGGGCCGGCACTGAAGCTTTCTTT. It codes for CASSVDDRAGTEAFF.

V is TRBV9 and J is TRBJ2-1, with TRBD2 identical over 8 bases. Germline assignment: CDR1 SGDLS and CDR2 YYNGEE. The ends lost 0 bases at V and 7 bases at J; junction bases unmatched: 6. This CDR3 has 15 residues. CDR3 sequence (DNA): TGTGCCAGCAGCGTAGGGAGCGGGGGAAGGAATGAGCAGTTCTTC. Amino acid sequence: CASSVGSGGRNEQFF. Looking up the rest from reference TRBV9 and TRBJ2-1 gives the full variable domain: DSGVTQTPKHLITATGQRVTLRCSPRSGDLSVYWYQQSLDQGLQFLIQYYNGEERAKGNILERFSAQQFPDLHSELNLSSLELGDSALYFCASSVGSGGRNEQFFGPGTRLTVL.

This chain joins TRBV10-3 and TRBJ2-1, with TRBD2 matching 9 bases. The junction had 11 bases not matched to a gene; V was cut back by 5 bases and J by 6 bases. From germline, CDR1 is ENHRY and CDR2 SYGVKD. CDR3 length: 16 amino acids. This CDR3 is CAISWATTSGINEQFF. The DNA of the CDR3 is TGTGCCATCAGTTGGGCCACGACTAGCGGTATCAATGAGCAGTTCTTC.

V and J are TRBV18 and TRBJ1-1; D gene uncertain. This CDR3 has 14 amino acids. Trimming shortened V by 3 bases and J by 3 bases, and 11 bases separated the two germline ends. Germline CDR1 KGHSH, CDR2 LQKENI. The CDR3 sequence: CASSPRVLDTEAFF. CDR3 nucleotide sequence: TGTGCCAGCTCACCGAGGGTCCTGGACACTGAAGCTTTCTTT.

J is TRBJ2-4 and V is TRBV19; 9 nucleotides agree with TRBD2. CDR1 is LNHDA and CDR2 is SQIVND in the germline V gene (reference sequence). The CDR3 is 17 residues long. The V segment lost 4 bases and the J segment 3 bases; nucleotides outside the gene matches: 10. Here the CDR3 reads CASSTNSGSIGKNIQYF. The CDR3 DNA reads TGTGCCAGTAGTACCAATAGCGGGAGTATTGGCAAAAACATTCAGTACTTC.

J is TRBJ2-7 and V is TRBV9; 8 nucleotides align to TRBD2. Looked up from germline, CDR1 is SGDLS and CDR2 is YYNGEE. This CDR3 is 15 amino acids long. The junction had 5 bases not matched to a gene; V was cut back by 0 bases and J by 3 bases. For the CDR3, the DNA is TGTGCCAGCAGCGTAGGTAATAGCGGGATCTACGAGCAGTACTTC. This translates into CASSVGNSGIYEQYF.

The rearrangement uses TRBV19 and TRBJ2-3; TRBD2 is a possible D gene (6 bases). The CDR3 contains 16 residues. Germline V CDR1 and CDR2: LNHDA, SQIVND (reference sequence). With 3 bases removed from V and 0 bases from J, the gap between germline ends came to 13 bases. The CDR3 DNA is TGTGCCAGTAGTATCCAGCCTAGCGCTAGCACAGATACGCAGTATTTT. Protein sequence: CASSIQPSASTDTQYF.

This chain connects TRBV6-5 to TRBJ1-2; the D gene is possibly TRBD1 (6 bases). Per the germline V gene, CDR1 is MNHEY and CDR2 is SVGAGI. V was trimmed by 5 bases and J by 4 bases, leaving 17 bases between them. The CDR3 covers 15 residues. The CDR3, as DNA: TGTGCCAGCAGTAAGGGGGGGGCGCGGGGCTATGGCTACACCTTC. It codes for CASSKGGARGYGYTF.

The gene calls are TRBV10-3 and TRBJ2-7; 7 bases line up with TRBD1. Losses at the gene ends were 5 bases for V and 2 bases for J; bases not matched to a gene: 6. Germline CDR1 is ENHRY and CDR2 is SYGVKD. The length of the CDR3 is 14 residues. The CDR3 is CAISLGQEPYEQYF. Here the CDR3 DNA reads TGTGCCATCAGTCTCGGACAGGAACCCTACGAGCAGTACTTC.

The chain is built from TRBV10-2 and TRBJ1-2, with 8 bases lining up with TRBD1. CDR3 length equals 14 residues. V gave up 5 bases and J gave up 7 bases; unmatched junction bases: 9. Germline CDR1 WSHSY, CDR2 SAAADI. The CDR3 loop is CASSQGQGAPGYTF. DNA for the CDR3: TGCGCCAGCAGTCAGGGGCAGGGGGCTCCTGGCTACACCTTC.

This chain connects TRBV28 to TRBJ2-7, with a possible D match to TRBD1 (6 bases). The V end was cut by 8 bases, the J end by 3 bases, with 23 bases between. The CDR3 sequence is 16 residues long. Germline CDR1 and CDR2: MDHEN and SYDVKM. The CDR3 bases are TGTGCCAGCTTTTCCCGGGACACCTTAAGAGGCTACGAGCAGTACTTC. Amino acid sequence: CASFSRDTLRGYEQYF.

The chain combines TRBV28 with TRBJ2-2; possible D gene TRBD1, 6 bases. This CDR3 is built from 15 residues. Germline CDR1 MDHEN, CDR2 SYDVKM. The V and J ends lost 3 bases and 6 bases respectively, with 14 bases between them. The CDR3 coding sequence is TGTGCCAGCAGTTTCGAGCAGGGGTTGTCCGGGGAGCTGTTTTTT. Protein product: CASSFEQGLSGELFF.

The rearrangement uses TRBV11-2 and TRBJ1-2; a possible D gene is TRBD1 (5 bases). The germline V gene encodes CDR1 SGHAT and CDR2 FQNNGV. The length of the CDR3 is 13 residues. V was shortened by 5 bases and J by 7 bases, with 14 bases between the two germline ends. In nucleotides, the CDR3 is TGTGCCAGCAGCCGTGTGGGGGGAATTGGCTACACCTTC. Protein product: CASSRVGGIGYTF.

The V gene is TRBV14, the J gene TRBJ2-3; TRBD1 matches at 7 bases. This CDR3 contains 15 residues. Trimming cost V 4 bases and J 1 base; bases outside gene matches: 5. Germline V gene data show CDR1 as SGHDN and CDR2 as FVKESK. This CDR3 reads CASSPPGTGTDTQYF. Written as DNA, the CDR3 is TGTGCCAGCAGCCCCCCCGGGACAGGCACAGATACGCAGTATTTT. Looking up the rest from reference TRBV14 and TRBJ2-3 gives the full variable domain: EAGVTQFPSHSVIEKGQTVTLRCDPISGHDNLYWYRRVMGKEIKFLLHFVKESKQDESGMPNNRFLAERTGGTYSTLKVQPAELEDSGVYFCASSPPGTGTDTQYFGPGTRLTVL.

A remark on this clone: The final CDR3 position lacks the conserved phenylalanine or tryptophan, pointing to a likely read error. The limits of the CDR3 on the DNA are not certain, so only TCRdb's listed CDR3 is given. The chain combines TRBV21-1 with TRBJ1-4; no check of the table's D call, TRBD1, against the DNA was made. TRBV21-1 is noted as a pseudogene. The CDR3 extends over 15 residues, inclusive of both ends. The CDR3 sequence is CASSKGLPGQGITPL.

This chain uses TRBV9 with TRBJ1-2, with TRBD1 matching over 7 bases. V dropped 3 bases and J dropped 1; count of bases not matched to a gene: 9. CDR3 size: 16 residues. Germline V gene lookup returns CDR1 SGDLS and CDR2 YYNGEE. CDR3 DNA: TGTGCCAGCAGCGAGGGGCCGGGACAGAGTAACTATGGCTACACCTTC. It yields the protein CASSEGPGQSNYGYTF.

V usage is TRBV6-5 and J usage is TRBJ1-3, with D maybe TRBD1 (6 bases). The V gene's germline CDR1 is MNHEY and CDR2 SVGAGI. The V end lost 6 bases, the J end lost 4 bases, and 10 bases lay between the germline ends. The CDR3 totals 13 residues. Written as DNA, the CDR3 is TGTGCCAGCAGACCCCAGGGGGGAAACACCATATATTTT. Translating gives CASRPQGGNTIYF.

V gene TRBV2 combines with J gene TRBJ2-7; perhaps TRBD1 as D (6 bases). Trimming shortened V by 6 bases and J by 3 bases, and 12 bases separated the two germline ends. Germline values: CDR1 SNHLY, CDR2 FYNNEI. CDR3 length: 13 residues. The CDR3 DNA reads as TGTGCCAGCAGCACAGGGTACGGCTACGAGCAGTACTTC. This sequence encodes CASSTGYGYEQYF.

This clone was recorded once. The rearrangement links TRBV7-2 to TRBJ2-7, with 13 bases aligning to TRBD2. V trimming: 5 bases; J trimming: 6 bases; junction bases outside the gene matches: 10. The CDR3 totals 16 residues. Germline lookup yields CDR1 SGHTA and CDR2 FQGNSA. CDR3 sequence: CASSLYWTSGSVEQYF. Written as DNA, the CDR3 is TGTGCCAGCAGCCTCTACTGGACTAGCGGGAGCGTCGAGCAGTACTTC. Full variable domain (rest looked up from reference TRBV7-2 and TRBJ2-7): GAGVSQSPSNKVTEKGKDVELRCDPISGHTALYWYRQSLGQGLEFLIYFQGNSAPDKSGLPSDRFSAERTGGSVSTLTIQRTQQEDSAVYLCASSLYWTSGSVEQYFGPGTRLTVT.